A single sample is the source of the 25 T cell receptor beta chains below, sequenced in a study of vaccination and CD4 T cells after COVID-19. This sample's treatment: approximately nine-day PBMC culture with coronavirus spike peptide pools or control peptides (ViraFEST assay). The Oncomine TCR Beta short-read assay was applied to DNA of cultured CD4+ T cells. TCRdb reanalysed the PCR reads using MiXCR and keeps one entry per CDR3 protein. The repertoire holds roughly 17,000 distinct CDR3 sequences, with about 40% as singletons. Which antigens these TCRs recognize remains unknown. Sequenced material: CD4+ T cells from blood, cultured in vitro. Receptor source: a human donor who had recovered from COVID-19.

The chain couples TRBV28 to TRBJ2-7, with D unclear. Between the trimmed V and J ends, which lost 3 bases and 2 bases, there was a span of 8 bases. CDR3 length equals 13 residues. The germline V gene encodes CDR1 MDHEN and CDR2 SYDVKM. CDR3 in DNA: TGTGCCAGCAGTTTTTCTGAGCCCTACGAGCAGTACTTC. Protein: CASSFSEPYEQYF.

The chain employs TRBV27 and TRBJ1-1, with D perhaps TRBD1 (6 bases). In germline, CDR1 is MNHEY, CDR2 SMNVEV (reference sequence). Trimming took off 2 bases at V and 4 bases at J, with 17 bases between the two ends. The CDR3 extends over 16 amino acids. This CDR3 is CASSLRTLTGSTEAFF. DNA of the CDR3: TGTGCCAGCAGTTTACGGACTTTAACAGGGAGCACTGAAGCTTTCTTT.

The CDR3 coding sequence is TGTGCCAGCAGTTCATCGGGGCCAGTTACGCAGTATTTT. Its protein is CASSSSGPVTQYF. The chain is built from TRBV12-3 or TRBV12-4 and TRBJ2-3; either TRBD1 or TRBD2 may fit D (5 bases each). Trimming took 4 bases from V and 8 from J, leaving 13 bases between them. The length of the CDR3 is 13 residues.

This clonotype was seen a few times. CDR3 protein: CASSQDAHFNQPQHF. CDR3 nucleotide sequence: TGCGCCAGCAGCCAAGACGCACATTTCAATCAGCCCCAGCATTTT. The chain is built from TRBV4-3 and TRBJ1-5; D not certain. There are 15 residues in the CDR3. Germline CDR1 and CDR2: LGHNA and YSLEER. Between the trimmed V and J ends, which lost 0 bases and 3 bases, there was a span of 9 bases.

The chain joins TRBV18 to TRBJ2-7; 10 bases align to TRBD1. Germline V gene lookup returns CDR1 KGHSH and CDR2 LQKENI. The CDR3 extends over 15 amino acids. Losses at the gene ends were 6 bases for V and 2 bases for J; bases not matched to a gene: 7. The CDR3 sequence is CASSLGGQGTYEQYF. The CDR3 DNA follows: TGTGCCAGCTCTCTAGGGGGACAGGGGACCTACGAGCAGTACTTC.

This chain joins TRBV20-1 and TRBJ2-3, with 9 bases fitting TRBD1. Trimming cost V 3 bases and J 4 bases; bases outside gene matches: 11. CDR1 is DFQATT and CDR2 is SNEGSKA in the germline V gene (reference sequence). The CDR3 consists of 16 residues. CDR3 sequence reads: CSARDPPGQGPDTQYF. The CDR3 DNA reads as TGCAGTGCTAGGGATCCTCCGGGACAGGGTCCAGATACGCAGTATTTT.

The V gene is TRBV28, the J gene TRBJ1-2; weak D call: TRBD1 (6 bases). CDR3 size: 16 residues. The V and J ends lost 2 bases and 0 bases respectively, with 13 bases between them. Germline-derived CDR1 and CDR2 are MDHEN and SYDVKM. The DNA of the CDR3 is TGTGCCAGCAGTTTAGGCGACAGGAGAGCTAACTATGGCTACACCTTC. Its translation: CASSLGDRRANYGYTF.

The rearrangement links TRBV19 to TRBJ2-2, with 8 bases identical to TRBD2. J was trimmed by 4 bases and V by 3 bases; bases with no gene match: 13. Germline CDR1 LNHDA, CDR2 SQIVND (reference sequence). This CDR3 is built from 18 residues. The CDR3 DNA sequence: TGTGCCAGTAGTATGACTAGCGCACTTACCCAAGGCACCGGGGAGCTGTTTTTT. Its translation: CASSMTSALTQGTGELFF. Looking up the rest from reference TRBV19 and TRBJ2-2 gives the full variable domain: DGGITQSPKYLFRKEGQNVTLSCEQNLNHDAMYWYRQDPGQGLRLIYYSQIVNDFQKGDIAEGYSVSREKKESFPLTVTSAQKNPTAFYLCASSMTSALTQGTGELFFGEGSRLTVL.

This clonotype is medium-sized by share. The CDR3 nucleotides are TGCGCCAGCAGTCCGGACAGGGTCTATGGCTACACCTTC. This gives the protein CASSPDRVYGYTF. This chain connects TRBV10-1 to TRBJ1-2; TRBD1 matches 8 bases. The CDR3 extends over 13 amino acids. CDR1 WNHNN and CDR2 SYGVQD come from the germline V gene (reference sequence). V lost 5 bases and J lost 4; bases outside the gene matches: 3.

This clonotype occurred a few times. This rearrangement joins TRBV20-1 to TRBJ1-1, with D unresolved. Per the germline V gene, CDR1 is DFQATT and CDR2 is SNEGSKA (reference sequence). The ends were cut back, 4 bases at V and 5 bases at J, with 8 bases in the middle. The CDR3 runs to 11 residues. As DNA, the CDR3 is TGCAGTGCTATTTTGGGAACTGAAGCTTTCTTT. This codes for CSAILGTEAFF.

This clonotype occurred a few times. The chain recombines TRBV6-2 or TRBV6-3 with TRBJ2-7, with 8 nucleotides matching TRBD2. The germline gives CDR1 MNHEY, CDR2 SVGEGT. J was trimmed by 6 bases and V by 2 bases; bases with no gene match: 12. CDR3 size: 16 residues. CDR3 amino acids: CASSYARTSPNREQYF. For the CDR3, the DNA is TGTGCCAGCAGTTACGCGAGGACTAGCCCCAATCGCGAGCAGTACTTC.

Judged by abundance, this clonotype is medium-sized. This chain connects TRBV6-2 or TRBV6-3 to TRBJ2-7; 7 positions match TRBD2. The CDR3 is 15 amino acids. The V segment lost 6 bases and the J segment 4 bases; nucleotides outside the gene matches: 12. The V gene's germline CDR1 is MNHEY and CDR2 SVGEGT. CDR3 residues: CASSAAYSSGYEQYF. For the CDR3, the DNA is TGTGCCAGCAGCGCGGCGTACTCTAGCGGATACGAGCAGTACTTC.

This chain links TRBV5-1 with TRBJ2-2; D remains ambiguous. The CDR3 consists of 13 residues. Trimming took 0 bases from V and 6 from J, leaving 6 bases between them. The V gene's germline CDR1 is SGHRS and CDR2 YFSETQ. This CDR3 is CASSLGDPGELFF. Here the CDR3 DNA reads TGCGCCAGCAGCTTGGGGGATCCCGGGGAGCTGTTTTTT.

The rearrangement joins TRBV5-1 to TRBJ2-1; 7 bases line up with TRBD2. The germline V gene encodes CDR1 SGHRS and CDR2 YFSETQ. The CDR3 sequence is 16 residues long. After removal of 0 bases from V and 4 bases from J, the junction contained 7 bases not matched to a gene. The CDR3 spells CASSLAGTTTYNEQFF. For the CDR3, the DNA is TGCGCCAGCAGCTTGGCCGGGACTACTACTTACAATGAGCAGTTCTTC.

This clonotype was counted a few times. This chain connects TRBV15 to TRBJ2-6; D gene unclear. CDR3 length: 18 amino acids. Germline V gene lookup returns CDR1 LNHNV and CDR2 YYDKDF (reference sequence). The V and J ends lost 0 bases and 0 bases respectively, with 12 bases between them. As DNA, the CDR3 is TGTGCCACCAGCAGAGATCTGGGCAGCAGCTCTGGGGCCAACGTCCTGACTTTC. Its translation: CATSRDLGSSSGANVLTF.

The chain has TRBV7-3 and TRBJ2-6; the D call may be TRBD1 or TRBD2 (7 bases each). This CDR3 is built from 20 residues. Germline CDR1 SGHTA, CDR2 FQGTGA. Trimming cost V 1 base and J 0 bases, with 19 bases left between them. The CDR3 protein is CASSLSLARGGSSGANVLTF. The CDR3 DNA follows: TGTGCCAGCAGCTTAAGTCTTGCCAGGGGGGGAAGCTCTGGGGCCAACGTCCTGACTTTC.

The genes are TRBV6-1 and TRBJ2-3; 11 bases are shared with TRBD2. With 6 bases clipped from V and 0 bases from J, the junction kept 5 bases outside the gene matches. The CDR3 is 16 amino acids. Per germline, CDR1 MNHNS and CDR2 SASEGT. The DNA of the CDR3 is TGTGCCAGCAGAGATGGGACTAGCGGTAGCACAGATACGCAGTATTTT. This translates into CASRDGTSGSTDTQYF.

This chain joins TRBV18 and TRBJ2-1; 9 bases map to TRBD2. CDR1 KGHSH and CDR2 LQKENI come from the germline V gene. Trimming at V came to 6 bases and at J to 2 bases, leaving 5 bases not matched to a gene. This CDR3 has 15 amino acids. The CDR3 nucleotides read TGTGCCAGCTCCGAGACTAGCGGAACCTACAATGAGCAGTTCTTC. Its translation is CASSETSGTYNEQFF.

V usage is TRBV20-1 and J usage is TRBJ2-1, with 8 bases fitting TRBD2. The germline V gene encodes CDR1 DFQATT and CDR2 SNEGSKA (reference sequence). This CDR3 is 15 amino acids long. V gave up 5 bases and J gave up 0 bases; unmatched junction bases: 6. The CDR3: CSAHIAGYSYNEQFF. The CDR3 DNA reads as TGCAGTGCTCATATAGCGGGATACTCCTACAATGAGCAGTTCTTC.

The chain has TRBV19 and TRBJ2-1, with 15 bases matching TRBD2. Germline V gene data show CDR1 as LNHDA and CDR2 as SQIVND (reference sequence). This CDR3 has 14 amino acids. The trim removed 5 bases at V and 11 bases at J, leaving 4 bases unmatched. The chain's CDR3 is CASSPGTSGRKQFF. Here the CDR3 DNA reads TGTGCCAGTAGTCCAGGGACTAGCGGGAGGAAGCAGTTCTTC.

V gene TRBV27 combines with J gene TRBJ2-1; tentatively, D is TRBD2 (5 bases). Per the germline V gene, CDR1 is MNHEY and CDR2 is SMNVEV (reference sequence). The CDR3 contains 15 residues. V dropped 9 bases and J dropped 0 bases, with 15 bases sitting between them. The CDR3 is CARNFAGHSYNEQFF. Here the CDR3 DNA reads TGTGCCAGAAATTTTGCGGGCCACTCCTACAATGAGCAGTTCTTC.

A note on this clonotype: Lacking the conserved final phenylalanine or tryptophan, this CDR3 likely reflects a read error. The chain is built from TRBV30 and TRBJ1-6, with D uncertain. The V end was cut by 0 bases, the J end by 6 bases, with 9 bases between. The CDR3 is made up of 14 amino acids. Germline V gene data show CDR1 as GTSNPN and CDR2 as SVGIG (reference sequence). For the CDR3, the DNA is TGTGCCTGGAGTGTGTCTGACTTTAATTCACCCCTCCACTCT. This encodes CAWSVSDFNSPLHS.

This clonotype occurred a few times. The chain combines TRBV7-2 with TRBJ2-3; possible D gene TRBD2, 5 bases. The CDR3 is 14 residues long. The germline CDR1 and CDR2 sequences are SGHTA and FQGNSA. V shed 5 bases and J shed 0 bases, with 9 bases lying between them. CDR3 in amino acids: CASSLRTSTDTQYF. The CDR3 DNA is TGTGCCAGCAGCCTACGGACTAGCACAGATACGCAGTATTTT.

V usage is TRBV19 and J usage is TRBJ2-3, with D possibly TRBD1 on 6 matching bases. Trimming pared 6 bases from V and 2 bases from J, leaving 9 bases between. The CDR3 is made up of 13 amino acids. Germline V gene lookup returns CDR1 LNHDA and CDR2 SQIVND (reference sequence). The CDR3 is CASRAGVTDTQYF. DNA for the CDR3: TGTGCCAGTAGGGCAGGGGTCACAGATACGCAGTATTTT.

The V call is TRBV2, the J call TRBJ2-4; 11 nucleotides match TRBD2. The J segment lost 15 bases and the V segment lost 6 bases, leaving 13 bases of the junction unmatched. Germline V CDR1 and CDR2: SNHLY, FYNNEI. CDR3 length: 14 residues. CDR3 residues: CASSLAGGLPGGYF. The CDR3 coding sequence is TGTGCCAGCAGCCTAGCGGGAGGCCTCCCGGGTGGGTACTTC.